The rows below give T cell receptor beta chains drawn from one sample of a study of cytomegalovirus exposure and HLA in healthy donors. Only in-frame clones appear in the TCRdb table, and some are missing; sequencing was by immunoSEQ multiplex PCR. The data show over 250,000 clones, 65% to 90% seen once. The specimen sequenced was PBMCs. The receptors were gathered from a woman aged 18-29 years in good health and CMV-seronegative. CDR3s include the opening cysteine and the closing phenylalanine or tryptophan. D genes are given only for firm matches. Where a row states a size, it is once, few, many or the class of an expanded clone; other rows omit it.

TRBV4-1	-	TRBJ2-1	-	TGCGCCAGCAGCCAAGATGAGAGGACAGTCCCCTACAATGAGCAGTTCTTC	CASSQDERTVPYNEQFF
TRBV4-3	-	TRBJ2-7	-	TGCGCCAGCAGCCAAGACAGGGGCCTGGCCGAGCAGTACTTC	CASSQDRGLAEQYF
TRBV19	TRBD1	TRBJ1-3	-	TGTGCCAGTAGTAGCCGACAGGGTCTTGATGGGACCATATATTTT	CASSSRQGLDGTIYF
TRBV25-1	-	TRBJ2-7	-	TGTGCCAGCCTCAGGGTCTCCTACGAGCAGTACTTC	CASLRVSYEQYF
TRBV7-9	TRBD2	TRBJ2-1	-	TGTGCCAGCAGCTTGGGCACCGGGACTAGCAATGAGCAGTTCTTC	CASSLGTGTSNEQFF
TRBV7-2	-	TRBJ2-1	-	TGTGCCAGCAGTAGGGCTAGCCTCTCCTACAATGAGCAGTTCTTC	CASSRASLSYNEQFF
TRBV27	-	TRBJ1-2	-	TGTGCCAGCAGTTTACGGGCAGGGGATGGCTACACCTTC	CASSLRAGDGYTF
TRBV4-3	TRBD1	TRBJ2-7	-	TGCGCCAGCAGCCAAGAGAGGATAAGGGGACAGACCCACGAGCAGTACTTC	CASSQERIRGQTHEQYF
TRBV28	-	TRBJ1-1	few	TGTGCCAGCAGTTTTGGCAGGGGTGGCACTGAAGCTTTCTTT	CASSFGRGGTEAFF
TRBV4-3	-	TRBJ1-2	-	TGCGCCAGCAGCCAAGTGGACAGCGCTAACTATGGCTACACCTTC	CASSQVDSANYGYTF
TRBV10-3	TRBD2	TRBJ2-3	-	TGTGCCTCGACACCATGGGGCAGCGGGGGGGCAGATACGCAGTATTTT	CASTPWGSGGADTQYF
TRBV7-2	TRBD2	TRBJ2-5	few	TGTGCCAGCAGCTATGGGACTAGCGGGAAAAAGACCCAGTACTTC	CASSYGTSGKKTQYF
TRBV30	TRBD1	TRBJ1-2	few	TGTGCCTGGAGTACAGGGGCCCCTGGCTACACCTTC	CAWSTGAPGYTF
TRBV10-3	TRBD1	TRBJ2-7	-	TGTGCCATCAGTGCGGGACAGGGAATAACCTACGAGCAGTACTTC	CAISAGQGITYEQYF
TRBV5-1	TRBD1	TRBJ2-3	-	TGCGCCAGCAGCTCCGGGACAGGGGTCACAGATACGCAGTATTTT	CASSSGTGVTDTQYF
TRBV7-9	TRBD1	TRBJ2-5	-	TGTGCCAGCAGCCCATCCGGGACAGGATTGACGGAGACCCAGTACTTC	CASSPSGTGLTETQYF
TRBV10-3	TRBD2	TRBJ2-3	-	TGTGCCCTCAAACCTAGCGGTTCTAGCACAGATACGCAGTATTTT	CALKPSGSSTDTQYF
TRBV6-4	-	TRBJ2-7	-	TGTGCCAGCAGTGACTGGGCGGGCTACGAGCAGTACTTC	CASSDWAGYEQYF
TRBV4-1	TRBD2	TRBJ2-7	few	TGCGCCAGCAGCCAAGATCATGGCAGGACTAGCTCCTACGAGCAGTACTTC	CASSQDHGRTSSYEQYF
TRBV30	-	TRBJ1-5	-	TGTGCCTGGACAAAGGGGTACGTGGAGCCCCAGCATTTT	CAWTKGYVEPQHF
TRBV2	-	TRBJ2-2	-	TGTGCCAGCACAAGTGGTCCAGGAACCGGGGAGCTGTTTTTT	CASTSGPGTGELFF
TRBV7-8	-	TRBJ1-5	-	TGTGCCAGCAGCTTAGGGGAGGGACTCAATCAGCCCCAGCATTTT	CASSLGEGLNQPQHF
TRBV2	-	TRBJ2-5	-	TGTGCCAGCAGTGTGGGGGGATTACAGACCCAGTACTTC	CASSVGGLQTQYF
TRBV10-1	TRBD1	TRBJ1-1	-	TGCGCCAGCAGTGAGCCGAGGGACAGGGCTTTCTACACTGAAGCTTTCTTT	CASSEPRDRAFYTEAFF
TRBV2	TRBD2	TRBJ2-7	-	TGTGCCAATCCGGGACTAGCGGGGGCCTACGAGCAGTACTTC	CANPGLAGAYEQYF
TRBV14	-	TRBJ2-7	-	TGTGCCAGCAGCCAAGGTTCGGGGTACTGGGGGCAGTACTTC	CASSQGSGYWGQYF
TRBV2	TRBD1	TRBJ1-5	-	TGTGCCAGCAGTGATGGGACAGGGAATTACAATCAGCCCCAGCATTTT	CASSDGTGNYNQPQHF
TRBV5-1	TRBD2	TRBJ2-1	-	TGCGCCAGCAGCTTGCGGGAGACTAGCGACAATGAGCAGTTCTTC	CASSLRETSDNEQFF
TRBV27	TRBD1	TRBJ1-2	-	TGTGCCAGCAGTCCCGGACAGGGGGCGAGCGGCTATGGCTACACCTTC	CASSPGQGASGYGYTF
TRBV9	-	TRBJ1-1	-	TGTGCCAGCAGCGTTCCCCGGCAGGGCACTGAAGCTTTCTTT	CASSVPRQGTEAFF
TRBV6-4	-	TRBJ2-3	once	TGTGCCAGCAGTGACTCGGGGGGAACAGATACGCAGTATTTT	CASSDSGGTDTQYF
TRBV5-4	TRBD2	TRBJ2-1	-	TGTGCCAGCAGCATACCCGGGGGTAGCGGGATCAATGAGCAGTTCTTC	CASSIPGGSGINEQFF
TRBV27	TRBD1	TRBJ2-7	-	TGTGCCAGCAGTACCGGGACAGGGGCCTACGAGCAGTACTTC	CASSTGTGAYEQYF
TRBV30	-	TRBJ2-7	few	TGTGCCTGGAGTGAGGACATGAACTACGAGCAGTACTTC	CAWSEDMNYEQYF
TRBV29-1	TRBD1	TRBJ2-1	-	TGCAGCGCCAGACAGGGTAGCGCGCAGGGGTTGGGGCAGTTCTTC	CSARQGSAQGLGQFF
TRBV27	TRBD2	TRBJ2-1	-	TGTGCCAGCAGTTCCGCCCTGGGACTAGCGGGAGTAAGTGAGCAGTTCTTC	CASSSALGLAGVSEQFF
TRBV28	-	TRBJ1-3	-	TGTGCCAGCAGTCCCCATTCCCGGAGCTCTGGAAACACCATATATTTT	CASSPHSRSSGNTIYF
TRBV5-1	TRBD1	TRBJ2-7	-	TGCGCCAGCAAAAGTCCCAGGGGGCGTTTCGAGCAGTACTTC	CASKSPRGRFEQYF
TRBV5-1	-	TRBJ2-7	-	TGCGCCAGCAGGGAGGACGGCGCCTACGAGCAGTACTTC	CASREDGAYEQYF
TRBV27	-	TRBJ1-2	-	TGTGCCAGCAGTTTAACAGGGTCCTATGGCTACACCTTC	CASSLTGSYGYTF